This record looks at one TCR beta chain sequence and its context. These data originate in a study of blood T cell repertoires in COVID-19. Profiled with immunoSEQ multiplex PCR; TCRdb holds only in-frame clones, not every one. This sample has approximately 220,000 clones; about 80% occur once, and the top ten carry about 1.3%. In germline, CDR1 is MNHNY, CDR2 SVGAGI (reference sequence). Between the trimmed V and J ends, which lost 2 bases and 1 base, there was a span of 14 bases. The CDR3 length is 16 residues. J is TRBJ1-1 and V is TRBV6-6; possibly TRBD1 for D (5 bases). The TCR comes from a woman between 35 and 50 years old with acute COVID-19. The sample taken for sequencing was PBMCs or T cells enriched from blood (not recorded which). The CDR3 sequence is CASSYINRQGNTEAFF. The DNA of the CDR3 is TGTGCCAGCAGTTACATCAACCGCCAGGGGAACACTGAAGCTTTCTTT.